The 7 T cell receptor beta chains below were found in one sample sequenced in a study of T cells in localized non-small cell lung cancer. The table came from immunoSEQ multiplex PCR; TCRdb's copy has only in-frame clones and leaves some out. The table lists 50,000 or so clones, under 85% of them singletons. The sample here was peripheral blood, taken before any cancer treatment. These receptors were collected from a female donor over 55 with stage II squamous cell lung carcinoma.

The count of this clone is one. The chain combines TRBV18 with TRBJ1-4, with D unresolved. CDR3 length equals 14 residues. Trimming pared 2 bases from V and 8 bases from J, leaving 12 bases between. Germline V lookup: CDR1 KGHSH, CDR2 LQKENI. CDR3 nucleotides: TGTGCCAGCTCACCAATATCCGCGGGGGAAAAACTGTTTTTT. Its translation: CASSPISAGEKLFF.

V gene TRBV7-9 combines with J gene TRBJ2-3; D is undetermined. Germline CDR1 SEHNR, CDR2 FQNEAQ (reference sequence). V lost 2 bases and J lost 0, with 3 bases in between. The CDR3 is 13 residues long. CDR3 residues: CASSLLSTDTQYF. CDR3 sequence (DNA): TGTGCCAGCAGCTTACTAAGCACAGATACGCAGTATTTT.

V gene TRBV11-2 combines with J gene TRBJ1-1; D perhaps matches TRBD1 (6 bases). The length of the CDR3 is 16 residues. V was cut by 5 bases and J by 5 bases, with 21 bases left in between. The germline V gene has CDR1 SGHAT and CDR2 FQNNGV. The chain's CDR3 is CASSLRWGAPRTEAFF. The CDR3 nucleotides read TGTGCCAGCAGCCTTCGGTGGGGGGCCCCTCGAACTGAAGCTTTCTTT.

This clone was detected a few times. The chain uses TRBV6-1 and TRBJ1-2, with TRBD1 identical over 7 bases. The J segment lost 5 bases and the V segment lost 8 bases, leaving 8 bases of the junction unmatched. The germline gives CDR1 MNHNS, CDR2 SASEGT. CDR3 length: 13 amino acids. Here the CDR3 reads CASVNQGVYGYTF. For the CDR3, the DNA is TGTGCCAGCGTTAATCAGGGGGTTTATGGCTACACCTTC.

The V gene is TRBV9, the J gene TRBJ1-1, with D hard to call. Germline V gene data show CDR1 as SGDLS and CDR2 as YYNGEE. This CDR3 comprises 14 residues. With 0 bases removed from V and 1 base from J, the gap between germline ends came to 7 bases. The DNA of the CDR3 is TGTGCCAGCAGCGTAGGGGCAGGGAACACTGAAGCTTTCTTT. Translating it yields CASSVGAGNTEAFF.

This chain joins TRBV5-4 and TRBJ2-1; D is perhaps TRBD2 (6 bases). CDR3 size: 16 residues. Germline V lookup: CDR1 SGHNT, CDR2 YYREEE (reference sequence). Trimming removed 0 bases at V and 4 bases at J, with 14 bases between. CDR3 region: CASSLDPGDQYNEQFF. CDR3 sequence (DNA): TGTGCCAGCAGCTTGGACCCGGGGGACCAATACAATGAGCAGTTCTTC.

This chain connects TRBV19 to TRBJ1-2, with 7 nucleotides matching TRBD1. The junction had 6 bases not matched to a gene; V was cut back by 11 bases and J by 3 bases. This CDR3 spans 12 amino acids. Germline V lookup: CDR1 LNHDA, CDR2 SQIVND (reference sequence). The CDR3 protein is CAAGQQYYGYTF. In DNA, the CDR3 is TGTGCCGCGGGACAGCAGTACTATGGCTACACCTTC. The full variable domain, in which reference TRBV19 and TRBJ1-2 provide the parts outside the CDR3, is DGGITQSPKYLFRKEGQNVTLSCEQNLNHDAMYWYRQDPGQGLRLIYYSQIVNDFQKGDIAEGYSVSREKKESFPLTVTSAQKNPTAFYLCAAGQQYYGYTFGSGTRLTVV.